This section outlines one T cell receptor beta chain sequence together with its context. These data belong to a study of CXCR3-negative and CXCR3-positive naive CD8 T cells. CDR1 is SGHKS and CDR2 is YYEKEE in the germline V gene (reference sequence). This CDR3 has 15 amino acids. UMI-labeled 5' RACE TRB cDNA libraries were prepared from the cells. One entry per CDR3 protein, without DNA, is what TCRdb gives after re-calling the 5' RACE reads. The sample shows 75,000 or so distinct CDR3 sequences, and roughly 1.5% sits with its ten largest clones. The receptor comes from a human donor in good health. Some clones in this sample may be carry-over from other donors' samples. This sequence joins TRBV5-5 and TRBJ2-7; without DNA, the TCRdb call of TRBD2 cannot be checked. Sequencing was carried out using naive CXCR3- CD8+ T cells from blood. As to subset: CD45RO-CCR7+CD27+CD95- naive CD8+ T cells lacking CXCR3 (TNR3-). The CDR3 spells CASSLRTSAPREQYF.